The 19 T cell receptor beta chains presented below share a single source sample, sequenced in a study of T cell clonality in common variable immunodeficiency. Sequencing used immunoSEQ multiplex PCR; TCRdb keeps in-frame clones, though not all of them. Singletons are absent from the sample, which has about 41,000 clones. Sequencing input: peripheral blood mononuclear cells. The source is a person aged 18-70 years in good health.

On this clone: The read gets to within 3 residues of the CDR3 end, and the germline J gene fills in the rest. This chain joins TRBV7-2 and TRBJ1-5; D unresolved. From germline, CDR1 is SGHTA and CDR2 FQGNSA. The CDR3 is 13 residues long. The V and J ends lost 1 base and 6 bases respectively, with 7 bases between them. The part of the CDR3 DNA that was read is TGTGCCAGCAGCTTAGAAGGCGGTCAGCCC. Translating gives CASSLEGGQP. The full CDR3 reads CASSLEGGQPQHF.

Comments on this clone: Read coverage stops 3 residues before the CDR3 terminus; the germline J gene supplies the remainder. The rearrangement joins TRBV20-1 to TRBJ2-1, with 8 bases aligning to TRBD2. The V segment lost 2 bases and the J segment 9 bases; nucleotides outside the gene matches: 12. The CDR3 is made up of 15 amino acids. From germline, CDR1 is DFQATT and CDR2 SNEGSKA (reference sequence). CDR3 amino acids: CSARTQRERFGEQFF. The CDR3 bases that were read are TGCAGTGCTAGAACCCAGCGGGAGAGGTTCGGTGAG.

This clone was seen repeatedly, ten times or more. The read stops 3 residues short of the end of the CDR3; the missing end is completed from the germline J gene. The chain uses TRBV5-1 and TRBJ2-3, with TRBD1 matching over 8 bases. The CDR3 covers 14 residues. Germline lookup yields CDR1 SGHRS and CDR2 YFSETQ. The sequenced part of the CDR3 DNA is TGCGCCAGCAGCTTGTGGACAGGGTATGACACG. Residues: CASSLWTGYDT. The complete CDR3 sequence is CASSLWTGYDTQYF.

There are many counts of this clone. Sequencing ends 3 residues short of the CDR3 end; the germline J gene provides the rest. The chain employs TRBV5-1 and TRBJ2-7; TRBD1 agrees at 10 bases. With 4 bases clipped from V and 2 bases from J, the junction kept 3 bases outside the gene matches. Germline values: CDR1 SGHRS, CDR2 YFSETQ. The CDR3 consists of 14 residues. The CDR3 bases that were read are TGCGCCAGCAGCCAGGGACAGGGGACCTACGAG. It yields the protein CASSQGQGTYE. The CDR3, in full, reads CASSQGQGTYEQYF.

Of note for this clone: The CDR3 end falls 3 residues outside the read, so it is completed with the germline J gene. V is TRBV2 and J is TRBJ2-7; D uncertain. The CDR3 contains 15 residues. Germline CDR1 SNHLY, CDR2 FYNNEI. V lost 2 bases and J 0 bases, leaving 11 bases between the germline ends. CDR3 DNA, as far as it was read: TGTGCCAGCAGTGAAACGCAGGCTTTCTCCTACGAG. Protein: CASSETQAFSYE. The full CDR3 protein reads CASSETQAFSYEQYF.

This clone was detected many times. CDR3 DNA, as far as it was read: TGCGCCAGCGGGAAGGGACAAGCCAGCTCTGGGGCCAACGTC. Its translation: CASGKGQASSGANV. The full CDR3 reads CASGKGQASSGANVLTF. The chain recombines TRBV5-1 with TRBJ2-6; a weak D match, TRBD1 (6 bases). The sequenced fragment ends 3 residues before the CDR3 boundary, so the rest is inferred from the germline J gene. V dropped 7 bases and J dropped 0 bases, with 17 bases sitting between them. The CDR3 sequence is 17 residues long. The germline CDR1 and CDR2 sequences are SGHRS and YFSETQ.

This clone was detected ten times or more. With the read ending 3 residues before the CDR3 end, the germline J gene is used to fill in that end. This sequence joins TRBV19 and TRBJ1-2; perhaps TRBD1 as D (5 bases). Germline-derived CDR1 and CDR2 are LNHDA and SQIVND (reference sequence). With 5 bases removed from V and 2 bases from J, the gap between germline ends came to 9 bases. The CDR3 is 13 amino acids. The sequenced part of the CDR3 DNA is TGTGCCAGTAGTGGGGGGTCAAACTATGGC. Translated, it gives CASSGGSNYG. The entire CDR3 is CASSGGSNYGYTF.

This clone was seen repeatedly, ten times or more. The CDR3 end lies 3 residues beyond the end of the read and is filled in from the germline J gene. The J gene is TRBJ2-3, the V gene TRBV20-1, with 13 bases that match TRBD2. Unmatched junction bases numbered 12, after V lost 5 bases and J lost 1 base. The length of the CDR3 is 18 residues. The germline V gene encodes CDR1 DFQATT and CDR2 SNEGSKA (reference sequence). CDR3 bases read: TGCAGTGCTGGGGGCGGGACTAGCGGGACGGAGGGCACAGATACG. Translated, it gives CSAGGGTSGTEGTDT. The whole CDR3 region reads CSAGGGTSGTEGTDTQYF.

This clone has a count of ten or more. The CDR3 end lies 3 residues beyond the end of the read and is filled in from the germline J gene. The chain employs TRBV30 and TRBJ2-7; TRBD1 agrees at 8 bases. The junction had 9 bases not matched to a gene; V was cut back by 6 bases and J by 5 bases. Germline CDR1 and CDR2: GTSNPN and SVGIG (reference sequence). CDR3 size: 13 residues. The CDR3: CACSGGSVHEQYF. CDR3 DNA, as far as it was read: TGTGCCTGCTCAGGGGGCAGCGTCCACGAG. Supplemented by reference TRBV30 and TRBJ2-7, the full variable domain reads SQTIHQWPATLVQPVGSPLSLECTVEGTSNPNLYWYRQAAGRGLQLLFYSVGIGQISSEVPQNLSASRPQDRQFILSSKKLLLSDSGFYLCACSGGSVHEQYFGPGTRLTVT.

This clone was detected ten times or more. The read ends 3 residues shy of where the CDR3 ends; the end is completed using the germline J gene. The rearrangement joins TRBV5-1 to TRBJ1-5; 7 bases align to TRBD1. With 0 bases clipped from V and 7 bases from J, the junction kept 7 bases outside the gene matches. The CDR3 spans 15 residues. Germline V CDR1 and CDR2: SGHRS, YFSETQ. CDR3 DNA (partial): TGCGCCAGCAGCTTGGGAGACAGGGAATTCCAGCCC. It yields the protein CASSLGDREFQP. From start to end, the CDR3 is CASSLGDREFQPQHF.

This clone came up many times. The sequenced fragment ends 3 residues before the CDR3 boundary, so the rest is inferred from the germline J gene. This sequence joins TRBV7-9 and TRBJ2-5; tentative D call: TRBD2 (6 bases). This CDR3 spans 14 amino acids. CDR1 SEHNR and CDR2 FQNEAQ come from the germline V gene (reference sequence). Trimming took 4 bases from V and 7 from J, leaving 16 bases between them. The CDR3 loop reads CASSSQNLGGTQYF. The CDR3 bases that were read are TGTGCCAGCAGCTCACAGAACCTCGGGGGGACC.

Partial CDR3 DNA: TGCGCCAGCAGCTTGGGGCACTACCAAGAGACG. This translates into CASSLGHYQET. The whole CDR3 protein is CASSLGHYQETQYF. The J gene is TRBJ2-3, the V gene TRBV5-1; D remains unclear. The read halts 3 residues ahead of the CDR3 end, with the missing end drawn from the germline J gene. CDR3 length: 14 amino acids. Per germline, CDR1 SGHRS and CDR2 YFSETQ.

This clone was seen at least ten times. The read ends 3 residues shy of where the CDR3 ends; the end is completed using the germline J gene. This rearrangement joins TRBV15 to TRBJ2-7; TRBD1 aligns across 9 bases. The CDR3 is 14 residues long. After removal of 6 bases from V and 6 bases from J, the junction contained 9 bases not matched to a gene. In germline, CDR1 is LNHNV, CDR2 YYDKDF (reference sequence). CDR3 sequence reads: CATSSPGQGLEQYF. The covered CDR3 bases are TGTGCCACCAGTTCTCCCGGACAGGGGCTCGAG.

This clone was detected many times. The part of the CDR3 DNA that was read is TGTGCCAGCAGCTTGGGCGTGTTGGAA. Encoded protein: CASSLGVLE. The entire CDR3 is CASSLGVLEAFF. The chain carries TRBV5-6 and TRBJ1-1; D gene ambiguous. Read sequence stops 3 residues before the CDR3 end, and the germline J gene provides the missing end. CDR3 length: 12 residues. Per the germline V gene, CDR1 is SGHDT and CDR2 is YYEEEE.

Many counts were recorded for this clone. The CDR3 end is not reached by the read, which stops 3 residues before it; the germline J gene fills it in. The V gene is TRBV18, the J gene TRBJ1-4; D ambiguous. The V end was cut by 5 bases, the J end by 1 base, with 11 bases between. Germline values: CDR1 KGHSH, CDR2 LQKENI. This CDR3 has 15 residues. The part of the CDR3 DNA that was read is TGTGCCAGCTCAAGCTCAAATAGAACTAATGAAAAA. It is translated as CASSSSNRTNEK. The entire CDR3 protein reads CASSSSNRTNEKLFF.

This clone came up many times. From the germline J gene comes the end of the CDR3, since the read stops 3 residues before it. V gene TRBV14 combines with J gene TRBJ1-6, with 8 positions matching TRBD1. The CDR3 covers 17 residues. The ends lost 1 base at V and 9 bases at J; junction bases unmatched: 11. Germline V gene lookup returns CDR1 SGHDN and CDR2 FVKESK. The CDR3 here is CASSQVTGGTESSPLHF. CDR3 DNA (partial): TGTGCCAGCAGCCAAGTTACAGGGGGGACAGAATCTTCACCC. The entire variable domain, with the rest obtained from reference TRBV14 and TRBJ1-6, is as follows: EAGVTQFPSHSVIEKGQTVTLRCDPISGHDNLYWYRRVMGKEIKFLLHFVKESKQDESGMPNNRFLAERTGGTYSTLKVQPAELEDSGVYFCASSQVTGGTESSPLHFGNGTRLTVT.

This clone was counted ten times or more. The CDR3 end is not reached by the read, which stops 3 residues before it; the germline J gene fills it in. The chain uses TRBV6-4 and TRBJ2-3, with 8 positions matching TRBD1. This CDR3 has 14 amino acids. V gave up 0 bases and J gave up 4 bases; unmatched junction bases: 0. Germline lookup yields CDR1 MRHNA and CDR2 SNTAGT. This CDR3 reads CASSDSTGADTQYF. The sequenced part of the CDR3 DNA is TGTGCCAGCAGTGACTCGACAGGGGCAGATACG.

Comment on this clone: The CDR3 goes on 3 residues after the read ends, and that part is filled in from the germline J gene. The J gene is TRBJ2-3, the V gene TRBV5-6; TRBD2 matches at 8 bases. CDR1 and CDR2 from the germline V gene are SGHDT and YYEEEE. The CDR3 spans 15 residues. Germline trimming cut 3 bases from V and 0 bases from J; bases unmatched to any gene: 3. The sequenced part of the CDR3 DNA is TGTGCCAGCAGCTCGGGACTAGGTAGCACAGATACG. Translated: CASSSGLGSTDT. The whole CDR3 sequence is CASSSGLGSTDTQYF.

Ten or more counts support this clone. The read terminates 3 residues before the CDR3 end, so the remaining end is supplied by the germline J gene. The chain uses TRBV5-1 and TRBJ2-3; TRBD2 matches at 13 bases. Unmatched junction bases numbered 4, after V lost 3 bases and J lost 6 bases. The CDR3 runs 15 residues. Germline values: CDR1 SGHRS, CDR2 YFSETQ. The CDR3 loop is CASSWTSGSPDTQYF. The sequenced part of the CDR3 DNA is TGCGCCAGCAGCTGGACTAGCGGGAGCCCCGATACG.